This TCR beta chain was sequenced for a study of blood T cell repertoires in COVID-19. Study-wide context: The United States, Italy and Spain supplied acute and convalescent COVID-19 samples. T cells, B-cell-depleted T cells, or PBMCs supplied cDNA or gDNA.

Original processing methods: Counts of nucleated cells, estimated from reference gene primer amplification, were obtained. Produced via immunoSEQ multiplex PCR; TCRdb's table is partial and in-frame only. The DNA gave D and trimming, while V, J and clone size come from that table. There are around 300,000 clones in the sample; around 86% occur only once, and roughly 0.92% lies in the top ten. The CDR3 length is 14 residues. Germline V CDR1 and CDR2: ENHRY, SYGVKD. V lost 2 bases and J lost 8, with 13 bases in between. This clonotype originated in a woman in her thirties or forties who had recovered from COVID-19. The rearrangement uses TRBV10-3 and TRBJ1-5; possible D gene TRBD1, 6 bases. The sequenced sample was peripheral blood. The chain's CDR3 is CAISEAGVTEPQHF. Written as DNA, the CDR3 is TGTGCCATCAGTGAGGCAGGGGTTACTGAGCCCCAGCATTTT.